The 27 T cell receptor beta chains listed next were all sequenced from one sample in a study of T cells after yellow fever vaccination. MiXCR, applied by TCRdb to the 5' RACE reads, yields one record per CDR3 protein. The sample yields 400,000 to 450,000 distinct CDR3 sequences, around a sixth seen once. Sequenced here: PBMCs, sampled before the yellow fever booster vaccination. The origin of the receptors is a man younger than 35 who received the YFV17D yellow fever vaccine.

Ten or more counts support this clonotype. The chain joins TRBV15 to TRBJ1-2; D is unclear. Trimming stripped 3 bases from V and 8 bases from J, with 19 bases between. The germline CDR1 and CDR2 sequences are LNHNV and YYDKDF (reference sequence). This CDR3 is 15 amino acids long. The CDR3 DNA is TGTGCCACCAGCAGCCGGACCCTGATCTACCCGGGCTACACCTTC. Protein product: CATSSRTLIYPGYTF.

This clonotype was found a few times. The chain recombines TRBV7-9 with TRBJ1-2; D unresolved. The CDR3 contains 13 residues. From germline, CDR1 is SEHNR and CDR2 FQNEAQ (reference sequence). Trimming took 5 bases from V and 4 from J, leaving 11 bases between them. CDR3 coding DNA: TGTGCCAGCAGCCTCGGGCCGAGCTATGGCTACACCTTC. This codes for CASSLGPSYGYTF.

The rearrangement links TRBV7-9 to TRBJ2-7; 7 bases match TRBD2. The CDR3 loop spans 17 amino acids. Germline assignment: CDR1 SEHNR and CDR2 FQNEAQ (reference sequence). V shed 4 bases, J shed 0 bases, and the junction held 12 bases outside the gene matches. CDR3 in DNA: TGTGCCAGCAGCTCCAGACCCGGGGGGAATCCCTCCTACGAGCAGTACTTC. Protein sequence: CASSSRPGGNPSYEQYF.

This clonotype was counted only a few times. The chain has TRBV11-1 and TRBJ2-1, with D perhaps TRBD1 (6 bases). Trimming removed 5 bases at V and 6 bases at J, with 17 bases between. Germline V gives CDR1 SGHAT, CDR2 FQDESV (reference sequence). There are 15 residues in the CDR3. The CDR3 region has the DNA TGTGCCAGCAGCCCGCGCGACGACAGGTCCAATGAGCAGTTCTTC. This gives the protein CASSPRDDRSNEQFF.

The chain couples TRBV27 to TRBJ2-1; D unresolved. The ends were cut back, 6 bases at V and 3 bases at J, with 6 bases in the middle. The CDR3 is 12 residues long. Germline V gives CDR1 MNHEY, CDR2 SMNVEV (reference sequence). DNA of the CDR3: TGTGCCAGCAGGCAGAACTACAATGAGCAGTTCTTC. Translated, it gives CASRQNYNEQFF.

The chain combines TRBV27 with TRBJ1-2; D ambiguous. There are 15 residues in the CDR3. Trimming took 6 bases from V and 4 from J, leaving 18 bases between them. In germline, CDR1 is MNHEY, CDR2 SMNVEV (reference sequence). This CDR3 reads CASSPSDGWSYGYTF. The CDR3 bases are TGTGCCAGCAGCCCAAGCGACGGGTGGTCCTATGGCTACACCTTC.

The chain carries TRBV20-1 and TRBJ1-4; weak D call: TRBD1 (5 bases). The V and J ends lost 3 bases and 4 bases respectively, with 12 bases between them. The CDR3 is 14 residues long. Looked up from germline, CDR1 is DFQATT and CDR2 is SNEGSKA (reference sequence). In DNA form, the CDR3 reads TGCAGTGCTAGTTCCAGGGCACTTAATGAAAAACTGTTTTTT. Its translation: CSASSRALNEKLFF.

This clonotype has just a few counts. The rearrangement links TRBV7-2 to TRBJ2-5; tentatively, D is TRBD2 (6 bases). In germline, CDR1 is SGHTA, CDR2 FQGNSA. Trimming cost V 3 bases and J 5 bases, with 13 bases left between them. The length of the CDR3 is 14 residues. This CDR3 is CASSFQGAGETQYF. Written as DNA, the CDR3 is TGTGCCAGCAGCTTCCAAGGGGCGGGGGAGACCCAGTACTTC.

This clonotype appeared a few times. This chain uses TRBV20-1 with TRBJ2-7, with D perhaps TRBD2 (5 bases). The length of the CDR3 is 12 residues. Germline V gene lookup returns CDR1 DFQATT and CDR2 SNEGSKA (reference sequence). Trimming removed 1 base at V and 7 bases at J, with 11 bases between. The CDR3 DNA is TGCAGTGCTAGAGTTAGGACGGGGGAGCAGTACTTC. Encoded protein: CSARVRTGEQYF.

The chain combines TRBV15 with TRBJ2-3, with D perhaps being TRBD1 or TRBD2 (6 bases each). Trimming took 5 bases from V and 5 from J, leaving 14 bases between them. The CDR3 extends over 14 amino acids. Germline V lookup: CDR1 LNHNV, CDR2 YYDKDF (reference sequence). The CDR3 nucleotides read TGTGCCACCAGCCCTGGAGGGGGTGAAGATACGCAGTATTTT. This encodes CATSPGGGEDTQYF.

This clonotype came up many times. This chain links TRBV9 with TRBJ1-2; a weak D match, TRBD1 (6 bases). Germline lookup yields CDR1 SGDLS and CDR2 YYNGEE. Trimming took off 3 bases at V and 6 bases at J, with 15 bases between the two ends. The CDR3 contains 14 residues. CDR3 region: CASSGSTGFDGYTF. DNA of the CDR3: TGTGCCAGCAGCGGATCCACAGGGTTCGATGGCTACACCTTC.

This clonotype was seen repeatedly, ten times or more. CDR3 amino acids: CASGQSSYNSPLHF. The CDR3 DNA reads TGTGCCAGTGGACAGAGCTCCTATAATTCACCCCTCCACTTT. The chain joins TRBV7-2 to TRBJ1-6; possibly TRBD1 for D (6 bases). The CDR3 contains 14 residues. The germline CDR1 and CDR2 sequences are SGHTA and FQGNSA. With 9 bases removed from V and 0 bases from J, the gap between germline ends came to 9 bases.

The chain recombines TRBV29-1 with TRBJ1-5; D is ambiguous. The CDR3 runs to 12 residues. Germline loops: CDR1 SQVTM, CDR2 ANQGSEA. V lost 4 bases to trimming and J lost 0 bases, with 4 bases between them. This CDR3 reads CSVGGSNQPQHF. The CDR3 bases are TGCAGCGTTGGAGGTAGCAATCAGCCCCAGCATTTT.

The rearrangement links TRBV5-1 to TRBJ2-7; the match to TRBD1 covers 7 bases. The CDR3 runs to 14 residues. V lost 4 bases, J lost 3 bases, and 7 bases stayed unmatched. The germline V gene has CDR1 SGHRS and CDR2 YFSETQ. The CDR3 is CASSPTGIDYEQYV. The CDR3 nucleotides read TGCGCCAGCAGCCCGACAGGGATTGACTACGAGCAGTACGTC.

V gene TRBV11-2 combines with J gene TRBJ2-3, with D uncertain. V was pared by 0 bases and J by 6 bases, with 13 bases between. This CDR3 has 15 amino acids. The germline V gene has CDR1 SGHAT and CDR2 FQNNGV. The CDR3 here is CASSLERSPRDTQYF. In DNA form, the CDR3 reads TGTGCCAGCAGCTTAGAAAGGAGTCCCAGGGATACGCAGTATTTT.

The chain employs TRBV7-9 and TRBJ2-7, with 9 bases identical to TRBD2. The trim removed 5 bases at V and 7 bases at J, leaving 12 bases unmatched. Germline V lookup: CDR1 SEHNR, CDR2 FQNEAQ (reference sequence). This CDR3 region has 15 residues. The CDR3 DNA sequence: TGTGCCAGCAGCCCAGGGGGACTAGCCGCCCAGGAGCAGTACTTC. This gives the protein CASSPGGLAAQEQYF.

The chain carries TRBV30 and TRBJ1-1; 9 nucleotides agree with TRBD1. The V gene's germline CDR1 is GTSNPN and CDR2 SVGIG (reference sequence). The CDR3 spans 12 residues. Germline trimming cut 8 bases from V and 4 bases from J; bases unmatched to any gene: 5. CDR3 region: CAGDREVTEAFF. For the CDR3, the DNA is TGTGCCGGGGACAGGGAGGTCACTGAAGCTTTCTTT.

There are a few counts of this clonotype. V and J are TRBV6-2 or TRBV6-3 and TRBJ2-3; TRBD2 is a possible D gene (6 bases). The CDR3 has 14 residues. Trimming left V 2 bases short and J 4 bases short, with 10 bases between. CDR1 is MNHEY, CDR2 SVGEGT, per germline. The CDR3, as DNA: TGTGCCAGCAGTTACGTCACTAGCCCAGATACGCAGTATTTT. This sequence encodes CASSYVTSPDTQYF.

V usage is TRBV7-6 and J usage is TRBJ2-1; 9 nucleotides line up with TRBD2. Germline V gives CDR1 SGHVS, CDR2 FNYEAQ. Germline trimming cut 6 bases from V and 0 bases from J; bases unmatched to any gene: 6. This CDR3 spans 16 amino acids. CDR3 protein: CASSSVSGGSYNEQFF. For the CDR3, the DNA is TGTGCCAGCAGTTCCGTTAGCGGGGGCTCCTACAATGAGCAGTTCTTC.

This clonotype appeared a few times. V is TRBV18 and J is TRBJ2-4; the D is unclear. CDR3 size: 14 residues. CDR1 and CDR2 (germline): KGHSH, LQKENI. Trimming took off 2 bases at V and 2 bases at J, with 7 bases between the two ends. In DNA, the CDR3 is TGTGCCAGCTCACCAAATCATTCCAAAAACATTCAGTACTTC. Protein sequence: CASSPNHSKNIQYF.

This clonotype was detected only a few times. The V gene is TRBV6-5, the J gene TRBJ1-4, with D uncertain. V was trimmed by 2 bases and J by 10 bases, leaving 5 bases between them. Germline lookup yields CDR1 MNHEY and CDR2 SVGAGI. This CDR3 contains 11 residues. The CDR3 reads CASSYSGKLFF. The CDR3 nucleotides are TGTGCCAGCAGTTACAGCGGAAAACTGTTTTTT.

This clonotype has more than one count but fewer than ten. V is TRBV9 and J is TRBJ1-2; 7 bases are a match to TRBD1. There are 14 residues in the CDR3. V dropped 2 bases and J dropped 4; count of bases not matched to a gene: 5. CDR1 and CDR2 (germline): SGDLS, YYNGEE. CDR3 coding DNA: TGTGCCAGCAGCGTCCTCGACAGGGTCTATGGCTACACCTTC. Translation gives CASSVLDRVYGYTF.

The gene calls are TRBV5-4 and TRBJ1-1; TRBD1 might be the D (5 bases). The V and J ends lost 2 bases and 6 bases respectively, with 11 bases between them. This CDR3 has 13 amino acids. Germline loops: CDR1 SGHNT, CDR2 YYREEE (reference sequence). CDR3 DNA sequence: TGTGCCAGCAGCTTTGGTAGGGACGCTGAAGCTTTCTTT. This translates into CASSFGRDAEAFF.

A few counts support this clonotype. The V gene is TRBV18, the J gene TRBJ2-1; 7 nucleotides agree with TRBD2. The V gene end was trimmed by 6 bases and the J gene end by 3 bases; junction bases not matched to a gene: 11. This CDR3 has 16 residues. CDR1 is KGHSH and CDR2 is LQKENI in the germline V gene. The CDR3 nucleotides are TGTGCCAGCTCGATCACGCTGAGCGGGGACTACAATGAGCAGTTCTTC. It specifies CASSITLSGDYNEQFF. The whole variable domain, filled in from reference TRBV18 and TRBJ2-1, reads NAGVMQNPRHLVRRRGQEARLRCSPMKGHSHVYWYRQLPEEGLKFMVYLQKENIIDESGMPKERFSAEFPKEGPSILRIQQVVRGDSAAYFCASSITLSGDYNEQFFGPGTRLTVL.

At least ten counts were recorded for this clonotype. Here the CDR3 DNA reads TGTGCCAGCAGCTTAGGGCGGGCTAGCACAGATACGCAGTATTTT. Its protein is CASSLGRASTDTQYF. V gene TRBV7-9 combines with J gene TRBJ2-3; D might be TRBD2 (5 bases). Germline assignment: CDR1 SEHNR and CDR2 FQNEAQ (reference sequence). Trimming shortened V by 1 base and J by 0 bases, and 8 bases separated the two germline ends. This CDR3 has 15 amino acids.

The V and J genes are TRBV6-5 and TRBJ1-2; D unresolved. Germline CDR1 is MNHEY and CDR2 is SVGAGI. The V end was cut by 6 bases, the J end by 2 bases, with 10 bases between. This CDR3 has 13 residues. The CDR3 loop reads CASRSDVNYGYTF. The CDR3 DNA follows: TGTGCCAGCAGGTCGGACGTGAACTATGGCTACACCTTC.

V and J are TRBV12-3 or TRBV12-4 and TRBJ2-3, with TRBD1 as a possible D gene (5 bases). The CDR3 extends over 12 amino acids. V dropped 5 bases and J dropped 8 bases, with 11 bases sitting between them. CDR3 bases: TGTGCCAGCAGTGCCCAGGGTAGTACGCAGTATTTT. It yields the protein CASSAQGSTQYF.